The source of this T cell receptor (beta chain) is a study of identical twins. From germline, CDR1 is SQVTM and CDR2 ANQGSEA. Losses at the gene ends were 7 bases for V and 2 bases for J; bases not matched to a gene: 4. The CDR3 extends over 12 amino acids. This clonotype was seen ten or more times. TCRdb redid the calling of the 5' RACE reads with MiXCR, one entry per CDR3 protein. The table shows just over 500,000 distinct CDR3 sequences, with approximately 22% occurring only once. This same sample was also taken into another study, of T cells expressing NK-cell markers.

The origin of this receptor is a woman younger than 35 in good health. Sequenced: CD4+ T cells sorted from blood. The J gene is TRBJ2-7, the V gene TRBV29-1, with 8 bases identical to TRBD1. CDR3 nucleotides: TGCAGCGACAGGGGGGTCCCCTACGAGCAGTACTTC. It yields the protein CSDRGVPYEQYF.